The 22 T cell receptor beta chains below were found in one sample sequenced in a study of T-cell memory formation after mild COVID-19. TCRdb re-called the 5' RACE reads with MiXCR, one entry per CDR3 protein. The sample yields 350,000 to 500,000 distinct CDR3 sequences, around a quarter seen once. Material for sequencing was PBMCs or a T cell subset sorted from them (not recorded which). These receptor sequences come from an adult woman who had mild COVID-19 (a few samples of this study predate the infection). Cell type and time point are not known.

The chain joins TRBV7-9 to TRBJ2-1, with TRBD1 as a possible D gene (5 bases). The germline V and J ends were trimmed by 1 base and 4 bases, with 14 bases remaining between them. CDR3 length: 16 residues. CDR1 is SEHNR, CDR2 FQNEAQ, per germline (reference sequence). This CDR3 reads CASSLGLDTLYNEQFF. CDR3 sequence (DNA): TGTGCCAGCAGCTTAGGGTTGGACACTCTTTACAATGAGCAGTTCTTC.

The chain links TRBV6-2 or TRBV6-3 to TRBJ1-1; D gene uncertain. The CDR3 length is 15 residues. The germline V gene encodes CDR1 MNHEY and CDR2 SVGEGT. Trimming cost V 6 bases and J 4 bases, with 18 bases left between them. The CDR3 loop is CASRGHRSLITEAFF. In nucleotides, the CDR3 is TGTGCCAGCAGGGGCCATCGGTCCCTTATCACTGAAGCTTTCTTT.

This clonotype was counted only a few times. V usage is TRBV4-2 and J usage is TRBJ2-5, with 8 bases that match TRBD1. Trimming took 4 bases from V and 5 from J; bases not matched to a gene: 9. The CDR3 has 15 residues. The germline V gene has CDR1 LGHNA and CDR2 YNFKEQ. The CDR3 sequence is CASSPNRGVVETQYF. The CDR3 DNA sequence: TGTGCCAGCAGCCCGAACAGGGGGGTCGTGGAGACCCAGTACTTC.

This clonotype was counted a few times. The rearrangement joins TRBV5-1 to TRBJ1-2, with a tentative D call TRBD1 (5 bases). This CDR3 is built from 12 residues. V was pared by 9 bases and J by 6 bases, with 15 bases between. Germline-derived CDR1 and CDR2 are SGHRS and YFSETQ. CDR3 sequence reads: CATWGDSHGYTF. The CDR3 DNA sequence: TGCGCCACCTGGGGGGACTCCCATGGCTACACCTTC. Full variable domain (outside the CDR3, taken from reference TRBV5-1 and TRBJ1-2): KAGVTQTPRYLIKTRGQQVTLSCSPISGHRSVSWYQQTPGQGLQFLFEYFSETQRNKGNFPGRFSGRQFSNSRSEMNVSTLELGDSALYLCATWGDSHGYTFGSGTRLTVV.

Here the CDR3 reads CASSAGTGRTDTQYF. The CDR3 bases are TGTGCCAGCAGTGCCGGGACAGGTAGAACAGATACGCAGTATTTT. The chain links TRBV6-4 to TRBJ2-3; TRBD1 agrees at 8 bases. CDR3 length: 15 amino acids. V gave up 4 bases and J gave up 3 bases; unmatched junction bases: 6. The germline V gene has CDR1 MRHNA and CDR2 SNTAGT.

This chain connects TRBV5-6 to TRBJ1-4, with D unresolved. CDR1 and CDR2 from the germline V gene are SGHDT and YYEEEE. CDR3 length equals 16 residues. V was pared by 2 bases and J by 8 bases, with 19 bases between. Here the CDR3 reads CASSFTPQTTNEKLFF. The CDR3 nucleotides are TGTGCCAGCAGCTTTACGCCTCAAACTACCAACGAAAAACTGTTTTTT.

This clonotype showed up just a few times. The chain combines TRBV15 with TRBJ2-4; D is uncertain. CDR1 and CDR2 (germline): LNHNV, YYDKDF (reference sequence). V gave up 8 bases and J gave up 4 bases, with 12 bases separating them. The CDR3 has 13 residues. For the CDR3, the DNA is TGTGCCACCCGTCCGGCAGGAAAAAACATTCAGTACTTC. Amino acid sequence: CATRPAGKNIQYF.

Written as DNA, the CDR3 is TGTGCCAGCAGCTTATCCGGAGCTGGGAATGAGCAGTTCTTC. This translates into CASSLSGAGNEQFF. The chain links TRBV7-9 to TRBJ2-1; D not certain. The ends were cut back, 2 bases at V and 7 bases at J, with 12 bases in the middle. The CDR3 is 14 residues long. Germline V lookup: CDR1 SEHNR, CDR2 FQNEAQ (reference sequence).

In its sample, this clonotype was seen a few times. This rearrangement joins TRBV4-2 to TRBJ2-2; TRBD2 aligns across 11 bases. Trimming at V came to 0 bases and at J to 7 bases, leaving 7 bases not matched to a gene. Germline values: CDR1 LGHNA, CDR2 YNFKEQ. The CDR3 is 17 amino acids. This chain's CDR3 is CASSQDMGLAGGGELFF. In DNA form, the CDR3 reads TGTGCCAGCAGCCAAGATATGGGCCTAGCGGGAGGCGGGGAGCTGTTTTTT.

This clonotype was seen a few times. The rearrangement joins TRBV7-9 to TRBJ1-2; no reliable D call. The CDR3 extends over 16 amino acids. Germline-derived CDR1 and CDR2 are SEHNR and FQNEAQ (reference sequence). V was clipped by 1 base and J by 6 bases, with 18 bases between them. The CDR3: CASSLENWGSVNGYTF. DNA for the CDR3: TGTGCCAGCAGCTTAGAGAACTGGGGTTCTGTGAATGGCTACACCTTC.

The rearrangement uses TRBV7-9 and TRBJ2-3; possible D gene TRBD1, 5 bases. The V end lost 5 bases, the J end lost 8 bases, and 20 bases lay between the germline ends. Per germline, CDR1 SEHNR and CDR2 FQNEAQ (reference sequence). The CDR3 is 15 amino acids. In DNA form, the CDR3 reads TGTGCCAGCAGCCCGGTGGGCAGGGCCCAGGGTACGCAGTATTTT. Its translation is CASSPVGRAQGTQYF.

The rearrangement uses TRBV13 and TRBJ1-2; D not resolved. The germline V gene encodes CDR1 PRHDT and CDR2 FYEKMQ (reference sequence). V shed 4 bases and J shed 2 bases, with 11 bases lying between them. This CDR3 region has 14 residues. Here the CDR3 DNA reads TGTGCCAGCAGCTCCACCGGGAGCAACTATGGCTACACCTTC. Protein: CASSSTGSNYGYTF.

This chain links TRBV20-1 with TRBJ1-2; 7 positions agree with TRBD1. J was trimmed by 4 bases and V by 4 bases; bases with no gene match: 9. The CDR3 covers 14 residues. Germline assignment: CDR1 DFQATT and CDR2 SNEGSKA (reference sequence). The CDR3 reads CSANRQGSPYGYTF. The DNA of the CDR3 is TGCAGTGCTAATCGACAGGGCTCACCCTATGGCTACACCTTC.

There are a few counts of this clonotype. The chain is built from TRBV5-1 and TRBJ2-5, with D perhaps matching TRBD2 (6 bases). CDR3 length: 15 residues. The germline V gene encodes CDR1 SGHRS and CDR2 YFSETQ. V was trimmed by 4 bases and J by 4 bases, leaving 17 bases between them. CDR3 DNA sequence: TGCGCCAGCAGCACCTGGGGAGGAGAGGTAGAGACCCAGTACTTC. It encodes CASSTWGGEVETQYF.

This clonotype appeared many times. This sequence joins TRBV20-1 and TRBJ2-3, with a possible D match to TRBD2 (5 bases). CDR1 DFQATT and CDR2 SNEGSKA come from the germline V gene (reference sequence). This CDR3 region has 13 residues. V lost 3 bases and J 5 bases, leaving 12 bases between the germline ends. CDR3 protein: CSASGVREDTQYF. The DNA of the CDR3 is TGCAGTGCTAGTGGGGTGAGGGAAGATACGCAGTATTTT.

The gene calls are TRBV20-1 and TRBJ1-1; the D gene is possibly TRBD1 (6 bases). This CDR3 is built from 11 residues. Germline CDR1 is DFQATT and CDR2 is SNEGSKA (reference sequence). Trimming left V 6 bases short and J 7 bases short, with 12 bases between. The CDR3 loop is CSAPGQLEAFF. The CDR3 nucleotides read TGCAGTGCGCCTGGACAGCTTGAAGCTTTCTTT.

The chain couples TRBV12-3 or TRBV12-4 to TRBJ1-2; D unclear. The CDR3 runs to 15 residues. Trimming pared 6 bases from V and 1 base from J, leaving 15 bases between. CDR3 bases: TGTGCCAGCAGCCTTATCGGGAAGCTTAACTATGGCTACACCTTC. This encodes CASSLIGKLNYGYTF.

This clonotype came up a few times. The J gene is TRBJ2-1, the V gene TRBV20-1, with 10 bases matching TRBD2. V was pared by 6 bases and J by 4 bases, with 12 bases of the junction left unmatched. From germline, CDR1 is DFQATT and CDR2 SNEGSKA (reference sequence). The CDR3 is 16 amino acids. CDR3 amino acids: CSAPQTGTSEYNEQFF. The CDR3 DNA reads as TGCAGTGCACCACAAACCGGGACTAGCGAGTACAATGAGCAGTTCTTC.

There are a few counts of this clonotype. This chain links TRBV12-3 or TRBV12-4 with TRBJ2-4, with 11 bases aligning to TRBD1. The junction had 6 bases not matched to a gene; V was cut back by 6 bases and J by 8 bases. The CDR3 is 14 residues long. CDR3 in DNA: TGTGCCAGCAGCGGACAGGGGGCGGGGGACATTCAGTACTTC. Encoded protein: CASSGQGAGDIQYF.

This clonotype was observed a handful of times. The V and J genes are TRBV7-9 and TRBJ2-3; 8 bases line up with TRBD2. Germline CDR1 and CDR2: SEHNR and FQNEAQ (reference sequence). This CDR3 has 16 residues. The ends lost 0 bases at V and 2 bases at J; junction bases unmatched: 4. Here the CDR3 reads CASSLATSAFTDTQYF. As DNA, the CDR3 is TGTGCCAGCAGCTTAGCGACTAGCGCTTTCACAGATACGCAGTATTTT.

The chain recombines TRBV7-2 with TRBJ2-1; 10 bases align to TRBD2. The ends lost 4 bases at V and 10 bases at J; junction bases unmatched: 10. The germline V gene has CDR1 SGHTA and CDR2 FQGNSA. CDR3 size: 15 residues. The CDR3 reads CASSSLAGGTGEQFF. The DNA of the CDR3 is TGTGCCAGCAGCTCCTTAGCGGGAGGAACAGGAGAGCAGTTCTTC.

The chain uses TRBV4-2 and TRBJ2-1; D perhaps matches TRBD2 (6 bases). This CDR3 comprises 13 residues. V was clipped by 0 bases and J by 10 bases, with 10 bases between them. Looked up from germline, CDR1 is LGHNA and CDR2 is YNFKEQ. The CDR3 DNA reads TGTGCCAGCAGCCAAGATGGGGCGGGAGAGCAGTTCTTC. Translated, it gives CASSQDGAGEQFF.